This TCR beta chain originates from a study of cytomegalovirus exposure and HLA in healthy donors. 60 Vbeta and 13 Jbeta primers were used in PCR. Profiling relied on immunoSEQ multiplex PCR, and the TCRdb table lists in-frame clones only, not all of them. The repertoire consists of roughly 110,000 clones, with more than 65% occurring once and the leading ten covering 0.79%. This CDR3 is 14 amino acids long. The germline gives CDR1 SQVTM, CDR2 ANQGSEA. Trimming at V came to 7 bases and at J to 3 bases, leaving 6 bases not matched to a gene. This clonotype was sampled from a boy younger than 18 in good health and CMV-seronegative. The chain combines TRBV29-1 with TRBJ2-3; 11 positions match TRBD2. Specimen: PBMCs. The CDR3 spells CSAPASGGTDTQYF. The CDR3 DNA reads TGCAGCGCCCCGGCTAGCGGGGGGACAGATACGCAGTATTTT.